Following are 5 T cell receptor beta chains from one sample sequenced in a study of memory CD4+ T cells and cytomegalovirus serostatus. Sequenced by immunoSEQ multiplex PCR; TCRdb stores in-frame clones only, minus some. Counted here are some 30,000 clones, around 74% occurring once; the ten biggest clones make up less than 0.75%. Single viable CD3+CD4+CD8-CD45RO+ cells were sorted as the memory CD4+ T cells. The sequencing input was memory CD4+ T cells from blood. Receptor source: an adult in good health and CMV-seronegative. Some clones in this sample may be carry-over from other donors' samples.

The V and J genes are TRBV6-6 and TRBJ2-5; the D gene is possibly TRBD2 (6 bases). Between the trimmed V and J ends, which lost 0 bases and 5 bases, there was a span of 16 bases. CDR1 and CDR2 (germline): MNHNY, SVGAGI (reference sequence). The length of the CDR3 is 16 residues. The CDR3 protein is CASSYSTSGGGETQYF. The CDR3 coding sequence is TGTGCCAGCAGTTACTCCACTAGTGGTGGGGGGGAGACCCAGTACTTC.

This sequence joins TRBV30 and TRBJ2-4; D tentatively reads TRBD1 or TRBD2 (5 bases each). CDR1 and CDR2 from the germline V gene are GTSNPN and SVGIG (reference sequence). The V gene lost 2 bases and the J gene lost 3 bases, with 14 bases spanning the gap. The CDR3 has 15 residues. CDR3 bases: TGTGCCTGGAGTCCCACAGGACTGGGCAAAAACATTCAGTACTTC. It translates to CAWSPTGLGKNIQYF.

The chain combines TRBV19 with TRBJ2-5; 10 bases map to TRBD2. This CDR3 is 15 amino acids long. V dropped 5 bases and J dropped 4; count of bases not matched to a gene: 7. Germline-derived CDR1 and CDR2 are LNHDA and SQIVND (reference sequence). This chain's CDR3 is CASSVSGGKGETQYF. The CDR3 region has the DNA TGTGCCAGTAGTGTTAGCGGGGGGAAGGGAGAGACCCAGTACTTC.

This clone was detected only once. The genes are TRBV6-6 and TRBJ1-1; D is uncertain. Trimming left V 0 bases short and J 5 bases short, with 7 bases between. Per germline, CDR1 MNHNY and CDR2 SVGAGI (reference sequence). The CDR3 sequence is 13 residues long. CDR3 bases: TGTGCCAGCAGTTACTCTCCGGAGACTGAAGCTTTCTTT. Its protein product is CASSYSPETEAFF.

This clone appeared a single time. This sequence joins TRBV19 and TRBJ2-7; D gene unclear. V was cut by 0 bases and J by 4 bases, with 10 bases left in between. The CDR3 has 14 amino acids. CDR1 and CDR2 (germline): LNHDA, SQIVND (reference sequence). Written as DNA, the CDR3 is TGTGCCAGTAGTATAGATTGGACCGCTTACGAGCAGTACTTC. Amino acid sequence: CASSIDWTAYEQYF.